This T cell receptor beta chain was sequenced for a study of T cells in Graves' hyperthyroidism and ophthalmopathy. From RNA transcripts, TCR beta CDR3 regions were amplified. An initial round of RT-PCR targeting the TCR CDR3 relied on the HTBI primer set. TCRdb passed the multiplex PCR reads through MiXCR, listing each CDR3 protein once. Altogether around 600,000 distinct CDR3 sequences are present, over 40% being singletons, with the ten largest covering less than 9%. Germline CDR1 reads SQVTM; CDR2 reads ANQGSEA. With 7 bases removed from V and 7 bases from J, the gap between germline ends came to 23 bases. This CDR3 region has 14 residues.

This chain uses TRBV29-1 with TRBJ2-7, with D tentatively TRBD2 (5 bases). The sample taken for sequencing was peripheral blood or thyroid tissue (not recorded which). The clonotype was recovered from an adult man with Graves' disease, either hyperthyroidism or ophthalmopathy (not recorded which). The CDR3 reads CSASTSSGRREQYF. The CDR3 nucleotides are TGCAGCGCCTCCACTAGTTCCGGACGTCGGGAGCAGTACTTC.